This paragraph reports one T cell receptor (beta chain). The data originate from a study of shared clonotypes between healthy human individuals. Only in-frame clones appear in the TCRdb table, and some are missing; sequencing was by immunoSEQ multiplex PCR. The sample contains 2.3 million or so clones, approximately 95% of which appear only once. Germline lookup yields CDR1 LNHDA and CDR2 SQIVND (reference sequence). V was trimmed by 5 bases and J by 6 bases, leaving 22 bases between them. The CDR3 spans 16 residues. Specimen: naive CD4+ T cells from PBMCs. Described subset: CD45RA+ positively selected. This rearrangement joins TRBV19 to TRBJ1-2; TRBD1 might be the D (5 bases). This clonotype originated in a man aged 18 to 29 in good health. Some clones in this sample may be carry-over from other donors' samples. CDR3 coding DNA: TGTGCCAGTAGTCCCAGGTTGGGGGACGGAATCGATGGCTACACCTTC. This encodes CASSPRLGDGIDGYTF.